The 14 T cell receptor beta chains in this list originate from one sample, sequenced in a study of graft-versus-host responses after intestinal transplantation. Method: immunoSEQ multiplex PCR; TCRdb's copy keeps in-frame clones and lacks some. The sample shows about 130,000 clones, around nine tenths of them seen only once. Antigens of these TCRs are unknown. The sample in question was unstimulated CD4+ T cells sorted from spleen or lymph node cells, obtained before intestinal transplant. The source of these receptors is a human donor who received an intestinal transplant.

The genes are TRBV28 and TRBJ1-4, with D possibly TRBD1 on 5 matching bases. V was cut by 4 bases and J by 8 bases, with 14 bases left in between. Germline V gene sequence: CDR1 MDHEN, CDR2 SYDVKM. This CDR3 is 14 amino acids long. CDR3 coding DNA: TGTGCCAGCAGTTCGCAGGGAGTTCGGGAAAAACTGTTTTTT. It is translated as CASSSQGVREKLFF.

The gene calls are TRBV10-3 and TRBJ2-5; TRBD2 matches at 15 bases. TRBJ2-7 matches the DNA end more closely, so the J call is doubtful. This CDR3 spans 16 amino acids. CDR1 is ENHRY, CDR2 SYGVKD, per germline. The CDR3 DNA is TGTGCCATCAGACCGGGACTAGCGGGAGGTTCCTACGAGCAGTACTTC. This sequence encodes CAIRPGLAGGSYEQYF.

The rearrangement uses TRBV5-1 and TRBJ2-2; D is ambiguous. The germline V gene has CDR1 SGHRS and CDR2 YFSETQ. V lost 7 bases to trimming and J lost 6 bases, with 16 bases between them. This CDR3 has 14 amino acids. CDR3 nucleotide sequence: TGCGCCAGCGGTTTTTCGACCCCCCCCGGGGAGCTGTTTTTT. Protein: CASGFSTPPGELFF.

This chain links TRBV6-5 with TRBJ2-7; D not resolved. The CDR3 length is 12 residues. In germline, CDR1 is MNHEY, CDR2 SVGAGI. With 0 bases removed from V and 12 bases from J, the gap between germline ends came to 12 bases. The CDR3 is CASSYSGRSLYF. The CDR3 region has the DNA TGTGCCAGCAGTTACTCGGGCAGGAGTCTGTACTTC.

The V gene is TRBV4-1, the J gene TRBJ2-2; tentatively, D is TRBD1 (6 bases). Trimming took 4 bases from V and 3 from J, leaving 15 bases between them. The CDR3 totals 16 residues. CDR1 MGHRA and CDR2 YSYEKL come from the germline V gene. The CDR3: CASSLQSTGDTGELFF. The CDR3 nucleotides are TGCGCCAGCAGCCTCCAGTCGACAGGAGACACCGGGGAGCTGTTTTTT.

The chain couples TRBV6-1 to TRBJ1-1; perhaps TRBD1 as D (5 bases). The V and J ends lost 3 bases and 3 bases respectively, with 14 bases between them. From germline, CDR1 is MNHNS and CDR2 SASEGT. The CDR3 is 15 residues long. The CDR3 DNA reads TGTGCCAGCAGTGAGTCGCCGGGGACGGACACTGAAGCTTTCTTT. It is translated as CASSESPGTDTEAFF.

The chain joins TRBV6-5 to TRBJ2-7; D remains ambiguous. The CDR3 has 14 residues. CDR1 is MNHEY, CDR2 SVGAGI, per germline. Trimming pared 5 bases from V and 2 bases from J, leaving 13 bases between. The CDR3 reads CASSTHPAPYEQYF. The CDR3 nucleotides read TGTGCCAGCAGTACTCACCCTGCACCCTACGAGCAGTACTTC.

The V gene is TRBV19, the J gene TRBJ2-1; 8 positions agree with TRBD1. CDR3 length: 15 residues. The V segment lost 3 bases and the J segment 2 bases; nucleotides outside the gene matches: 3. Germline CDR1 LNHDA, CDR2 SQIVND (reference sequence). CDR3 in DNA: TGTGCCAGTAGTATGGACAGGGACACCTACAATGAGCAGTTCTTC. Translated: CASSMDRDTYNEQFF. Based on the CDR3 plus reference TRBV19 and TRBJ2-1, the full variable domain is DGGITQSPKYLFRKEGQNVTLSCEQNLNHDAMYWYRQDPGQGLRLIYYSQIVNDFQKGDIAEGYSVSREKKESFPLTVTSAQKNPTAFYLCASSMDRDTYNEQFFGPGTRLTVL.

CDR3 sequence: CASSSNVGGGYTF. The DNA of the CDR3 is TGTGCCAGCTCATCTAATGTGGGCGGCGGCTACACCTTC. The chain is built from TRBV18 and TRBJ1-2; D remains unclear. This CDR3 comprises 13 residues. V lost 5 bases and J 8 bases, leaving 15 bases between the germline ends. The germline CDR1 and CDR2 sequences are KGHSH and LQKENI.

This rearrangement joins TRBV7-9 to TRBJ1-6; D may be TRBD1 (6 bases). Trimming shortened V by 7 bases and J by 0 bases, and 16 bases separated the two germline ends. The CDR3 runs 17 residues. Germline V gene lookup returns CDR1 SEHNR and CDR2 FQNEAQ (reference sequence). CDR3: CASTFGGARSYNSPLHF. CDR3 in DNA: TGTGCCAGCACCTTCGGGGGGGCACGCTCCTATAATTCACCCCTCCACTTT. The whole variable domain, remainder taken from reference TRBV7-9 and TRBJ1-6, is DTGVSQNPRHKITKRGQNVTFRCDPISEHNRLYWYRQTLGQGPEFLTYFQNEAQLEKSRLLSDRFSAERPKGSFSTLEIQRTEQGDSAMYLCASTFGGARSYNSPLHFGNGTRLTVT.

V usage is TRBV7-8 and J usage is TRBJ2-7; D not certain. V gave up 6 bases and J gave up 5 bases, with 8 bases separating them. The germline V gene encodes CDR1 SGHVS and CDR2 FQNEAQ. The CDR3 spans 11 residues. DNA for the CDR3: TGTGCCAGCAGAGCCCCGAACGAGCAGTACTTC. This encodes CASRAPNEQYF.

The V and J genes are TRBV7-9 and TRBJ2-2; 9 nucleotides align to TRBD1. CDR1 SEHNR and CDR2 FQNEAQ come from the germline V gene (reference sequence). CDR3 length equals 15 residues. Losses at the gene ends were 3 bases for V and 6 bases for J; bases not matched to a gene: 5. As DNA, the CDR3 is TGTGCCAGCAGCTTCGGGACAGGGTTTGCCGGGGAGCTGTTTTTT. It encodes CASSFGTGFAGELFF.

The chain is built from TRBV9 and TRBJ2-5; perhaps TRBD2 as D (5 bases). V dropped 3 bases and J dropped 5 bases, with 11 bases sitting between them. The CDR3 loop spans 13 amino acids. The germline gives CDR1 SGDLS, CDR2 YYNGEE. The CDR3 protein is CASSALGGETQYF. CDR3 in DNA: TGTGCCAGCAGCGCACTAGGCGGGGAGACCCAGTACTTC. Full variable domain (missing parts from reference TRBV9 and TRBJ2-5): DSGVTQTPKHLITATGQRVTLRCSPRSGDLSVYWYQQSLDQGLQFLIQYYNGEERAKGNILERFSAQQFPDLHSELNLSSLELGDSALYFCASSALGGETQYFGPGTRLLVL.

The DNA for the CDR3 is TGCGCCAGCAGCCTTGGGGGGACACTGAACACTGAAGCTTTCTTT. This codes for CASSLGGTLNTEAFF. The chain employs TRBV5-1 and TRBJ1-1; a weak D match, TRBD1 (6 bases). CDR3 size: 15 residues. V dropped 4 bases and J dropped 0 bases, with 13 bases sitting between them. Germline V gene data show CDR1 as SGHRS and CDR2 as YFSETQ.